One and the same sample provided the 3 T cell receptor beta chains below, sequenced in a study of T cells in Graves' hyperthyroidism and ophthalmopathy. Researchers took RNA transcripts and amplified the TCR beta CDR3 regions from them. Carried out on the TCR CDR3, a first-round RT-PCR used the HTBI primer set. TCRdb called the multiplex PCR reads again in MiXCR, with one record for every CDR3 protein. The sample contains 410,000 or so distinct CDR3 sequences, roughly 14% of which appear only once. The sequencing sample was made of blood. The origin of the receptors is a man between 18 and 35 years old with Graves' ophthalmopathy.

This clonotype occurred many times. CDR3 protein: CASSLGLAGGETQYF. CDR3 coding DNA: TGTGCCAGCAGCTTGGGACTAGCGGGAGGAGAGACCCAGTACTTC. The chain uses TRBV7-8 and TRBJ2-5; 15 nucleotides match TRBD2. The V segment lost 3 bases and the J segment 4 bases; nucleotides outside the gene matches: 0. Germline CDR1 reads SGHVS; CDR2 reads FQNEAQ. CDR3 length equals 15 residues. The variable domain in full, completed from reference TRBV7-8 and TRBJ2-5, reads GAGVSQSPRYKVAKRGQDVALRCDPISGHVSLFWYQQALGQGPEFLTYFQNEAQLDKSGLPSDRFFAERPEGSVSTLKIQRTQQEDSAVYLCASSLGLAGGETQYFGPGTRLLVL.

This clonotype was seen repeatedly, ten times or more. This sequence joins TRBV5-1 and TRBJ2-3; TRBD1 matches 8 bases. There are 14 residues in the CDR3. CDR1 is SGHRS and CDR2 is YFSETQ in the germline V gene. V dropped 0 bases and J dropped 7; count of bases not matched to a gene: 4. The CDR3 protein is CASSLGTGIHTQYF. The CDR3 DNA is TGCGCCAGCAGCTTGGGGACAGGGATCCATACGCAGTATTTT. The variable domain in full, completed from reference TRBV5-1 and TRBJ2-3, reads KAGVTQTPRYLIKTRGQQVTLSCSPISGHRSVSWYQQTPGQGLQFLFEYFSETQRNKGNFPGRFSGRQFSNSRSEMNVSTLELGDSALYLCASSLGTGIHTQYFGPGTRLTVL.

For this clonotype: The junction departs from germline at one end; a sequencing error may be responsible. The CDR3 is CTSSTQGQLNTEAFF. The CDR3 bases are TGTACCAGCAGCACCCAGGGACAGCTGAACACTGAAGCCTTCTTT. The chain is built from TRBV11-3 and TRBJ1-1; the match to TRBD1 covers 7 bases. Germline V lookup: CDR1 SGHNT, CDR2 YENEEA. This CDR3 contains 15 residues.